This T cell receptor (beta chain) stems from a study of blood T cell repertoires in COVID-19. Study details: The origin of the acute and convalescent COVID-19 samples was the United States, Italy and Spain. PBMCs, B-cell-depleted T cells, or T cells provided the cDNA or gDNA that made up the material.

The V segment lost 2 bases and the J segment 1 base; nucleotides outside the gene matches: 9. The germline gives CDR1 PRHDT, CDR2 FYEKMQ (reference sequence). The CDR3 has 17 amino acids. The sample holds a few counts of this clone. In the study's own analysis: Reference gene primer amplification yielded estimated nucleated cell counts. TCRdb keeps only in-frame clones here, not all; method: immunoSEQ multiplex PCR. The V and J calls and the clone size are those of that table, but D and trimming were determined from the DNA. Seen here are about 340,000 clones, more than 70% observed once, and the top ten hold approximately 3.1%.

This chain joins TRBV13 and TRBJ2-5; 8 nucleotides line up with TRBD2. The sample taken for sequencing was peripheral blood. This TCR was recovered from a man aged 25-45 years with active or convalescent COVID-19. This CDR3 reads CASSLRTAGGPQETQYF. The CDR3 DNA is TGTGCCAGCAGCTTACGGACGGCGGGAGGACCCCAAGAGACCCAGTACTTC.